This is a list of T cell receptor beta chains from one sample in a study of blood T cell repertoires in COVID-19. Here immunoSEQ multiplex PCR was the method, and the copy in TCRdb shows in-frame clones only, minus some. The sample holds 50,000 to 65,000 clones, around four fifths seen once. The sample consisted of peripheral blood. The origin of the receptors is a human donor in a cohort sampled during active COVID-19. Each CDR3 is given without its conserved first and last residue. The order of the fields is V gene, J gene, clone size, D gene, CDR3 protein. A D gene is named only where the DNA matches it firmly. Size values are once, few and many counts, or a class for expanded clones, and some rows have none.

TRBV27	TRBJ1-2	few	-	ASSLTRGGGYT
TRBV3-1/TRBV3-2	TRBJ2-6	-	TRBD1	ASSPLTGGEVLSSGANVLT
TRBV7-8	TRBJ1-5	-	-	ASSLAGGYQPQH
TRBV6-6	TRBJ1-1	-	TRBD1	ASSYSTGTLNTEAF
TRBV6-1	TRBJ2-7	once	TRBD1	ASSEKVRGIYEQY
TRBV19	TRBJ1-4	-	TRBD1	AGDPRDRGLATNEKLF
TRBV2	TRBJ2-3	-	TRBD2	ASSAWRGGTDTQY
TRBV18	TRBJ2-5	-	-	ASSPLETQETQY
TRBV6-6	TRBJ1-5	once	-	ASGGEYQPQH
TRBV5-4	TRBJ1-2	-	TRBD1	ASSLPGTGIYGYT
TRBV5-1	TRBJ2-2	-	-	ASSRGPTGELF
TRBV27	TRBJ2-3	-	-	ASSPHVGVPDTQY
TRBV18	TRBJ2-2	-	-	ASPPPATLNTGELF
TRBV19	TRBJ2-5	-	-	ASSAGGWYQETQY
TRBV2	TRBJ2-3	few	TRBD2	ASSTYPGLAGNTDTQY
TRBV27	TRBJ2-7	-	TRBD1	ASNPDRGHSYEQY
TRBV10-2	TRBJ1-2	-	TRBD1	ASSESRARQGHQN
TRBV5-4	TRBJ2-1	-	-	ASSPWGRNEQF
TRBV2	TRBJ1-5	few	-	ASSGQGNQPQH
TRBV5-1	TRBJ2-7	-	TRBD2	ASSLGGTSAYEQY
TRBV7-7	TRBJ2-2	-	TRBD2	ASSPSGRNTGELF
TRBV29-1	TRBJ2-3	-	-	SVGYPARRMDTQY
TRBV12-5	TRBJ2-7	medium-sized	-	ASGPGSYEQY
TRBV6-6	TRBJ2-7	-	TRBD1	ASTTTGLSYEQY
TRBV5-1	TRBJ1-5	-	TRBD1	ASSLESGGQPQH
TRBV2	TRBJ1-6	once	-	ASSDRGDSPLH
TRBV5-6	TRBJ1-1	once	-	ASSLGQGLNTEAF
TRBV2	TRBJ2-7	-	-	ASSERGGSYEQY